The clone carrying this TCR beta chain was picked up many times. Its antigen is undetermined. The record originates from a study of T cells in Graves' hyperthyroidism and ophthalmopathy. V was clipped by 8 bases and J by 7 bases; unmatched bases: 15. The CDR3 spans 16 residues. Absence of ophthalmopathy progression within 18 months defined stable Graves' hyperthyroidism. PBMCs were collected from a roughly 9.7 ml volume of fresh peripheral blood. From RNA transcripts, TCR beta CDR3 regions were amplified. The TCR CDR3 first-round RT-PCR relied on the HTBI primer set. TCRdb called the multiplex PCR reads again in MiXCR, with one record for every CDR3 protein. The data hold roughly 660,000 distinct CDR3 sequences, with roughly a sixth observed a single time. Regarding the study as a whole: Most thyroid clonotypes that were expanded above 0.001 also turned up in blood. For ophthalmopathy, model prediction preceded onset by a median around six months.

The receptor was isolated from a man aged 50 or older with Graves' hyperthyroidism. Sequencing was carried out using blood. The V gene is TRBV12-3 or TRBV12-4, the J gene TRBJ2-1; TRBD2 aligns across 9 bases. The CDR3 bases are TGTGCCAGCGGATTAGGAAAGACTAGCGGCTATAATGAGCAGTTCTTC. It specifies CASGLGKTSGYNEQFF.